The 13 T cell receptor beta chains in this list originate from one sample, sequenced in a study of T cells after yellow fever vaccination. TCRdb processed the 5' RACE reads anew with MiXCR; each CDR3 protein has one entry. In the table there are around 47,000 distinct CDR3 sequences, about 7% of which are singletons. This specimen consisted of CD8+ T cells not binding an NS4B(214-222) dextramer, sorted from PBMCs, obtained 45 days after the yellow fever booster vaccination. These receptors were obtained from a man aged 30 to 45 who received the YFV17D yellow fever vaccine.

There are a few counts of this clonotype. Here the CDR3 DNA reads TGTGCCAGCTCGCCCCGGGACAGAGTCTACCAAGAGACCCAGTACTTC. Protein sequence: CASSPRDRVYQETQYF. The V and J genes are TRBV18 and TRBJ2-5; 7 nucleotides agree with TRBD1. The CDR3 totals 16 residues. Germline V gene lookup returns CDR1 KGHSH and CDR2 LQKENI. J was trimmed by 0 bases and V by 6 bases; bases with no gene match: 10.

This clonotype was observed at least ten times. The rearrangement joins TRBV20-1 to TRBJ2-5, with TRBD2 matching over 7 bases. V lost 5 bases and J lost 5; bases outside the gene matches: 17. Germline V gene data show CDR1 as DFQATT and CDR2 as SNEGSKA (reference sequence). There are 16 residues in the CDR3. The chain's CDR3 is CSAGHYGLGRGETQYF. The CDR3 region has the DNA TGCAGTGCTGGCCACTATGGACTGGGGCGGGGGGAGACCCAGTACTTC.

At least ten counts were recorded for this clonotype. V gene TRBV6-1 combines with J gene TRBJ1-2; D possibly corresponds to TRBD1 (6 bases). Trimming pared 6 bases from V and 5 bases from J, leaving 13 bases between. Germline V gene sequence: CDR1 MNHNS, CDR2 SASEGT. This CDR3 has 13 amino acids. The CDR3 spells CASSQTGWYGYTF. For the CDR3, the DNA is TGTGCCAGCAGCCAGACAGGATGGTATGGCTACACCTTC.

This clonotype came up many times. V usage is TRBV29-1 and J usage is TRBJ2-4, with D perhaps matching TRBD1 (6 bases). V was shortened by 1 base and J by 0 bases, with 16 bases between the two germline ends. The CDR3 length is 17 residues. Germline assignment: CDR1 SQVTM and CDR2 ANQGSEA. The CDR3 DNA reads as TGCAGCGTTGAAGGTCGGGACATCCAACTAGCCAAAAACATTCAGTACTTC. It is translated as CSVEGRDIQLAKNIQYF.

This clonotype was seen many times. The V gene is TRBV6-2 or TRBV6-3, the J gene TRBJ2-7, with D tentatively TRBD2 (6 bases). The germline CDR1 and CDR2 sequences are MNHEY and SVGEGT. The V end was cut by 2 bases, the J end by 7 bases, with 18 bases between. This CDR3 has 15 amino acids. The CDR3: CASSYGGTTSREQYF. The CDR3 DNA reads TGTGCCAGCAGTTACGGGGGGACCACCTCTCGGGAGCAGTACTTC.

This clonotype was observed at least ten times. The chain couples TRBV10-3 to TRBJ1-2, with D perhaps TRBD1 (6 bases). The CDR3 is made up of 13 amino acids. Germline CDR1 is ENHRY and CDR2 is SYGVKD. V was shortened by 9 bases and J by 8 bases, with 19 bases between the two germline ends. The CDR3 DNA is TGTGCCATTTTTCCGAGCGGGGGGCCCGGCTACACCTTC. It is translated as CAIFPSGGPGYTF.

This clonotype has ten or more counts. J is TRBJ1-5 and V is TRBV9; no clear D. Between the trimmed V and J ends, which lost 3 bases and 7 bases, there was a span of 14 bases. The germline V gene has CDR1 SGDLS and CDR2 YYNGEE. The CDR3 extends over 14 amino acids. As DNA, the CDR3 is TGTGCCAGCAGCGGGGTAGGCGTGGGGCAGCCCCAGCATTTT. This gives the protein CASSGVGVGQPQHF.

This clonotype has ten or more counts. The genes are TRBV6-5 and TRBJ2-1, with 11 bases that match TRBD1. V lost 10 bases to trimming and J lost 10 bases; unmatched junction nucleotides: 12. Germline CDR1 reads MNHEY; CDR2 reads SVGAGI. This CDR3 has 14 amino acids. CDR3 protein: CATRRGQGEGEQFF. The CDR3 DNA reads TGTGCCACCCGGAGGGGACAGGGGGAAGGCGAGCAGTTCTTC.

This clonotype came up many times. The J gene is TRBJ2-1, the V gene TRBV4-3; no reliable D call. V was trimmed by 0 bases and J by 8 bases, leaving 11 bases between them. In germline, CDR1 is LGHNA, CDR2 YSLEER. CDR3 length equals 14 residues. The CDR3 here is CASSQDPASDEQFF. The CDR3 bases are TGCGCCAGCAGCCAAGATCCGGCCTCCGATGAGCAGTTCTTC.

To note about this clonotype: One base away lies a much larger clone, so this may be a sequencing read error. The CDR3 DNA sequence: TGTGCCAGCAGCTCCGAGCCCCCGGGACTCATGATCTATGAGCAGTACTTC. Its protein is CASSSEPPGLMIYEQYF. This chain links TRBV11-2 with TRBJ2-1; tentatively, D is TRBD2 (6 bases). Near its end, the DNA agrees better with TRBJ2-7, so the J call may be wrong. The CDR3 covers 17 residues. Germline-derived CDR1 and CDR2 are SGHAT and FQNNGV.

Comments on this clonotype: A read error may be the cause here, since a much bigger clone is one base away. The chain couples TRBV20-1 to TRBJ2-5; D is undetermined. CDR1 is DFQATT, CDR2 SNEGSKA, per germline (reference sequence). CDR3 length: 13 residues. V dropped 5 bases and J dropped 5 bases, with 15 bases sitting between them. In DNA form, the CDR3 reads TGCAGTGCTCGACCGATCCGGTCCGAGACCCAGTACTTC. This encodes CSARPIRSETQYF.

This clonotype was seen ten or more times. The chain joins TRBV7-9 to TRBJ2-7; unclear D gene. Germline CDR1 is SEHNR and CDR2 is FQNEAQ (reference sequence). There are 13 residues in the CDR3. V dropped 4 bases and J dropped 2 bases, with 9 bases sitting between them. CDR3: CASSSKRTYEQYF. DNA of the CDR3: TGTGCCAGCAGCTCAAAGAGAACCTACGAGCAGTACTTC.

This clonotype appeared many times. The chain recombines TRBV20-1 with TRBJ2-1; D is undetermined. Germline V lookup: CDR1 DFQATT, CDR2 SNEGSKA (reference sequence). The V end lost 6 bases, the J end lost 4 bases, and 16 bases lay between the germline ends. This CDR3 has 14 amino acids. CDR3 region: CSANSPGHYNEQFF. In nucleotides, the CDR3 is TGCAGTGCCAACTCCCCCGGGCATTACAATGAGCAGTTCTTC.